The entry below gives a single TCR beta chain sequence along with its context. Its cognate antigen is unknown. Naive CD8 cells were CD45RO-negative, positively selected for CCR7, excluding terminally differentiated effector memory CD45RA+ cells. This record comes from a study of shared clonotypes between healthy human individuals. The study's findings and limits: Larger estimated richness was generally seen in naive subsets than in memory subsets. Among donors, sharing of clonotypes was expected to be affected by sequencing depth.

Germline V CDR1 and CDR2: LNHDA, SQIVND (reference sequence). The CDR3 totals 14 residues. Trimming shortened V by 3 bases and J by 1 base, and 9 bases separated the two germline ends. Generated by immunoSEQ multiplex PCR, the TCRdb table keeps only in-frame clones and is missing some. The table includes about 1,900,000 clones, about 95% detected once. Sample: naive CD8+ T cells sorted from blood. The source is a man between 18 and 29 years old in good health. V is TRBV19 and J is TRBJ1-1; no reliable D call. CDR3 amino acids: CASSIWEGNTEAFF. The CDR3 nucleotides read TGTGCCAGTAGTATTTGGGAGGGGAACACTGAAGCTTTCTTT.